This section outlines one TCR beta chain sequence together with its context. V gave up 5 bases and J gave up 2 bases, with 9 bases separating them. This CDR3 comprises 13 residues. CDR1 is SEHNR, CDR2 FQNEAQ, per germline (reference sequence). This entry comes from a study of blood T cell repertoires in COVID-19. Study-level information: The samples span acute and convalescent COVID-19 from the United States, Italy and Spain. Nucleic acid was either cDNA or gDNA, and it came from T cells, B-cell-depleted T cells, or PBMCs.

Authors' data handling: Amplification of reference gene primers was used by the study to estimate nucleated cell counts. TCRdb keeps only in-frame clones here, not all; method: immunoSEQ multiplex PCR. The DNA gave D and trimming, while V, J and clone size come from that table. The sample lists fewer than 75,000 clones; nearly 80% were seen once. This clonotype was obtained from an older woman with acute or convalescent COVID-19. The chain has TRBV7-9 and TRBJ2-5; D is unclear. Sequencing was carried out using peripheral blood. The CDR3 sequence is CASSPRSQETQYF. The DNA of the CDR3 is TGTGCCAGCAGCCCGCGGAGTCAAGAGACCCAGTACTTC.